Each of the 8 T cell receptor beta chains below was sequenced from the same sample in a study of PD-1 blockade in classical Hodgkin lymphoma. All patients relapsed after autologous stem cell transplantation, and brentuximab vedotin exposure varied. Clones were sequenced by immunoSEQ multiplex PCR, and TCRdb holds only the in-frame ones, with some missing. The sample carries more than 25,000 clones, around 84% recorded once. This specimen was peripheral blood mononuclear cells (PBMCs), taken before the second cycle of nivolumab. These receptors were collected from a human donor with classical Hodgkin lymphoma.

The V and J genes are TRBV18 and TRBJ2-7, with TRBD2 matching 7 bases. After removal of 1 base from V and 0 bases from J, the junction contained 0 bases not matched to a gene. The CDR3 is made up of 14 amino acids. CDR1 and CDR2 from the germline V gene are KGHSH and LQKENI. The CDR3 region has the DNA TGTGCCAGCTCACCACTAGCGGGCTCCTACGAGCAGTACTTC. Protein: CASSPLAGSYEQYF.

The rearrangement uses TRBV28 and TRBJ1-2; D call uncertain. Trimming took off 4 bases at V and 5 bases at J, with 17 bases between the two ends. The CDR3 spans 15 residues. CDR1 is MDHEN and CDR2 is SYDVKM in the germline V gene. In DNA, the CDR3 is TGTGCCAGCAGTTCGCCCCACGGGTTGTTGTATGGCTACACCTTC. As protein: CASSSPHGLLYGYTF.

The rearrangement joins TRBV7-8 to TRBJ2-5; TRBD1 agrees at 11 bases. V trimming: 2 bases; J trimming: 5 bases; junction bases outside the gene matches: 7. Germline assignment: CDR1 SGHVS and CDR2 FQNEAQ. The CDR3 has 16 residues. CDR3 residues: CASSLNGQGALETQYF. CDR3 bases: TGTGCCAGCAGCTTAAATGGACAGGGGGCGTTGGAGACCCAGTACTTC.

This sequence joins TRBV7-2 and TRBJ2-3; no firm D call. Between the trimmed V and J ends, which lost 6 bases and 1 base, there was a span of 8 bases. The CDR3 consists of 13 residues. Looked up from germline, CDR1 is SGHTA and CDR2 is FQGNSA. CDR3 in amino acids: CASRKTGTDTQYF. The DNA of the CDR3 is TGTGCCAGCAGGAAAACGGGCACAGATACGCAGTATTTT.

The V and J genes are TRBV5-1 and TRBJ2-2; 8 bases match TRBD2. The ends lost 5 bases at V and 6 bases at J; junction bases unmatched: 6. This CDR3 region has 14 residues. CDR1 and CDR2 from the germline V gene are SGHRS and YFSETQ. CDR3 residues: CASRSGGGSGELFF. As DNA, the CDR3 is TGCGCCAGCAGGAGCGGGGGAGGATCCGGGGAGCTGTTTTTT.

This clone was seen more than once but under ten times. V and J are TRBV5-6 and TRBJ1-2; D is unresolved. Germline CDR1 reads SGHDT; CDR2 reads YYEEEE. The CDR3 runs to 13 residues. The germline V and J ends were trimmed by 0 bases and 7 bases, with 10 bases remaining between them. In nucleotides, the CDR3 is TGTGCCAGCAGCTTGGAAGTTCTCGGTGGCTACACCTTC. Protein sequence: CASSLEVLGGYTF.

About this clone itself: Sequence at one end of the junction differs from germline and may be a read error. CDR3 sequence (DNA): TGCAGTGCTAGAGATCGGTACCTCACTCTTTTT. This encodes CSARDRYLTLF. This chain connects TRBV20-1 to TRBJ1-4; no reliable D call. The CDR3 contains 11 residues. Germline loops: CDR1 DFQATT, CDR2 SNEGSKA (reference sequence).

The chain is built from TRBV13 and TRBJ2-5; D gene ambiguous. Germline CDR1 and CDR2: PRHDT and FYEKMQ (reference sequence). Trimming cost V 5 bases and J 2 bases, with 12 bases left between them. This CDR3 is 14 amino acids long. CDR3 region: CASSLSYSQETQYF. In nucleotides, the CDR3 is TGTGCCAGCAGCCTTTCATACAGTCAAGAGACCCAGTACTTC.